One and the same sample provided the 16 T cell receptor beta chains below, sequenced in a study of blood T cell repertoires in COVID-19. Using immunoSEQ multiplex PCR, the repertoire was profiled, and TCRdb retains in-frame clones only, with some absent. The data show roughly 71,000 clones, with roughly 80% seen just once and roughly 18% held by the top ten. Sample: peripheral blood. These receptors all come from a woman older than 75 with acute or convalescent COVID-19.

Only one count was recorded for this clone. The CDR3 region has the DNA TGTGCCAGCAGCCAAGGGCCAGGAGGGAACACCGGGGAGCTGTTTTTT. It encodes CASSQGPGGNTGELFF. V and J are TRBV3-1 (or the pseudogene TRBV3-2) and TRBJ2-2, with D possibly TRBD2 on 5 matching bases. Germline V CDR1 and CDR2: LGHDT, YNNKEL (reference sequence). The CDR3 runs to 16 residues. Trimming left V 1 base short and J 1 base short, with 10 bases between.

The chain carries TRBV11-3 and TRBJ2-5, with D possibly being TRBD1 (6 bases). The CDR3 spans 13 residues. V lost 5 bases and J 5 bases, leaving 12 bases between the germline ends. The germline CDR1 and CDR2 sequences are SGHNT and YENEEA. The CDR3 coding sequence is TGTGCCAGCAGCCCTGGACAGCCGGAGACCCAGTACTTC. This sequence encodes CASSPGQPETQYF.

V is TRBV5-1 and J is TRBJ2-5; 9 bases are shared with TRBD2. The CDR3 covers 16 residues. Trimming took 4 bases from V and 0 from J; bases not matched to a gene: 7. Germline lookup yields CDR1 SGHRS and CDR2 YFSETQ. The DNA for the CDR3 is TGCGCCAGCAGCCAGACGACTAGCGGCGACCAAGAGACCCAGTACTTC. Protein sequence: CASSQTTSGDQETQYF. Variable domain in full (rest from reference TRBV5-1 and TRBJ2-5): KAGVTQTPRYLIKTRGQQVTLSCSPISGHRSVSWYQQTPGQGLQFLFEYFSETQRNKGNFPGRFSGRQFSNSRSEMNVSTLELGDSALYLCASSQTTSGDQETQYFGPGTRLLVL.

This chain uses TRBV27 with TRBJ2-3; D perhaps matches TRBD2 (5 bases). V was clipped by 5 bases and J by 2 bases, with 17 bases between them. The CDR3 runs to 16 residues. In germline, CDR1 is MNHEY, CDR2 SMNVEV (reference sequence). Here the CDR3 reads CASSPRVRGNTDTQYF. CDR3 coding DNA: TGTGCCAGCAGTCCCCGCGTGCGAGGGAACACAGATACGCAGTATTTT.

The J gene is TRBJ2-1, the V gene TRBV27; 11 bases fit TRBD2. The ends lost 6 bases at V and 4 bases at J; junction bases unmatched: 17. Germline CDR1 reads MNHEY; CDR2 reads SMNVEV (reference sequence). CDR3 length: 19 amino acids. This CDR3 reads CASRERASGGTIRYNEQFF. CDR3 bases: TGTGCCAGCAGGGAGAGGGCTAGCGGGGGGACGATCAGGTACAATGAGCAGTTCTTC.

The V gene is TRBV15, the J gene TRBJ2-1, with TRBD1 as a possible D gene (5 bases). Trimming shortened V by 5 bases and J by 4 bases, and 12 bases separated the two germline ends. CDR1 is LNHNV and CDR2 is YYDKDF in the germline V gene (reference sequence). The CDR3 is made up of 14 amino acids. The CDR3 sequence: CATSEAGSYNEQFF. Written as DNA, the CDR3 is TGTGCCACCAGCGAGGCAGGGTCTTACAATGAGCAGTTCTTC.

V usage is TRBV18 and J usage is TRBJ2-4; the match to TRBD2 covers 15 bases. In germline, CDR1 is KGHSH, CDR2 LQKENI. Trimming took 3 bases from V and 0 from J; bases not matched to a gene: 6. The CDR3 totals 19 residues. CDR3 region: CASSPPGLAGGLAKNIQYF. The CDR3 nucleotides are TGTGCCAGCTCACCGCCGGGACTAGCGGGAGGACTAGCCAAAAACATTCAGTACTTC.

The chain uses TRBV27 and TRBJ1-1; no clear D. This CDR3 is built from 14 residues. CDR1 and CDR2 from the germline V gene are MNHEY and SMNVEV (reference sequence). Trimming stripped 5 bases from V and 3 bases from J, with 13 bases between. The chain's CDR3 is CASSADARDTEAFF. The CDR3 region has the DNA TGTGCCAGCAGTGCGGATGCCCGTGACACTGAAGCTTTCTTT.

This chain links TRBV5-1 with TRBJ2-3; no definite D call. V was cut by 1 base and J by 1 base, with 4 bases left in between. The CDR3 contains 13 residues. CDR1 is SGHRS and CDR2 is YFSETQ in the germline V gene. The CDR3 spells CASSLPGTDTQYF. For the CDR3, the DNA is TGCGCCAGCAGCTTGCCAGGCACAGATACGCAGTATTTT.

The chain uses TRBV5-6 and TRBJ2-5, with 9 positions matching TRBD1. Germline V CDR1 and CDR2: SGHDT, YYEEEE. CDR3 length: 15 residues. Unmatched junction bases numbered 5, after V lost 0 bases and J lost 5 bases. CDR3 DNA: TGTGCCAGCAGCTTGGCGGGACAGGGAAGCGAGACCCAGTACTTC. The encoded protein is CASSLAGQGSETQYF.

V and J are TRBV9 and TRBJ1-1; TRBD1 matches 12 bases. The V gene end was trimmed by 3 bases and the J gene end by 8 bases; junction bases not matched to a gene: 5. The V gene's germline CDR1 is SGDLS and CDR2 YYNGEE. This CDR3 contains 14 residues. CDR3 protein: CASSGTGTGGEAFF. In nucleotides, the CDR3 is TGTGCCAGCAGCGGGACTGGGACAGGGGGCGAAGCTTTCTTT.

This clone is a singleton in its sample. V gene TRBV4-2 combines with J gene TRBJ2-1, with no clear D. V was clipped by 0 bases and J by 8 bases, with 5 bases between them. Germline V gene data show CDR1 as LGHNA and CDR2 as YNFKEQ. The CDR3 totals 12 residues. In DNA form, the CDR3 reads TGTGCCAGCAGCCAAGATCTTCATGAGCAGTTCTTC. Protein product: CASSQDLHEQFF.

CDR3 sequence reads: CASSQGQNYGYTF. The CDR3, as DNA: TGTGCCAGCAGCCAAGGGCAGAACTATGGCTACACCTTC. The chain employs TRBV3-1 (or the pseudogene TRBV3-2) and TRBJ1-2; unclear D gene. The germline V and J ends were trimmed by 1 base and 2 bases, with 5 bases remaining between them. The CDR3 runs 13 residues. The germline CDR1 and CDR2 sequences are LGHDT and YNNKEL (reference sequence).

J is TRBJ1-2 and V is TRBV19, with 9 bases matching TRBD1. J gave up 3 bases and V 5 bases, and 4 bases lay outside the gene matches. CDR3 size: 14 residues. Germline V CDR1 and CDR2: LNHDA, SQIVND (reference sequence). Written as DNA, the CDR3 is TGTGCCAGTAGTGACAGGGGGGCTCACTATGGCTACACCTTC. Residues: CASSDRGAHYGYTF.

This chain uses TRBV30 with TRBJ1-1; TRBD1 agrees at 7 bases. CDR1 is GTSNPN, CDR2 SVGIG, per germline (reference sequence). The junction had 3 bases not matched to a gene; V was cut back by 5 bases and J by 0 bases. The CDR3 has 13 amino acids. This CDR3 is CAWAGQVNTEAFF. CDR3 in DNA: TGTGCCTGGGCCGGACAGGTGAACACTGAAGCTTTCTTT. Supplemented by reference TRBV30 and TRBJ1-1, the full variable domain reads SQTIHQWPATLVQPVGSPLSLECTVEGTSNPNLYWYRQAAGRGLQLLFYSVGIGQISSEVPQNLSASRPQDRQFILSSKKLLLSDSGFYLCAWAGQVNTEAFFGQGTRLTVV.

V is TRBV13 and J is TRBJ1-2; TRBD1 matches at 10 bases. The CDR3 is made up of 15 amino acids. CDR1 is PRHDT, CDR2 FYEKMQ, per germline (reference sequence). Trimming took 6 bases from V and 6 from J; bases not matched to a gene: 10. CDR3 amino acids: CASSQIDRGLNGYTF. The CDR3 DNA is TGTGCCAGCAGTCAAATTGACAGGGGGCTGAATGGCTACACCTTC.